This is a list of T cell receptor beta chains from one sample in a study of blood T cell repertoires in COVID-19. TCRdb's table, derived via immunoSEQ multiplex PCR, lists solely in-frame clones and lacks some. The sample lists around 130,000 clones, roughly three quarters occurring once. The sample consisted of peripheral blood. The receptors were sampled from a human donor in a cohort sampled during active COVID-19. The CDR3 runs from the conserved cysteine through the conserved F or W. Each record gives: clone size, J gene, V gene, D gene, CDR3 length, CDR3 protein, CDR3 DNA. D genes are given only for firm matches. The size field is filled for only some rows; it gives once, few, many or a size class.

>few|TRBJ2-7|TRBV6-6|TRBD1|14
CASRGDRGLNEQYF
TGTGCCAGCAGGGGGGACAGGGGGTTAAACGAGCAGTACTTC
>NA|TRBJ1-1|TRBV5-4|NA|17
CASSLTGGLRFGSEAFF
TGTGCCAGCAGCTTGACCGGGGGATTGAGGTTTGGTTCTGAAGCTTTCTTT
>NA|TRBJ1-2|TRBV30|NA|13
CAWSTRGEGGYTF
TGTGCCTGGAGTACAAGGGGGGAGGGAGGCTACACCTTC
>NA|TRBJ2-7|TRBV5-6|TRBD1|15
CASSPPGQGTYEQYF
TGTGCCAGCAGTCCACCGGGACAGGGAACCTACGAGCAGTACTTC
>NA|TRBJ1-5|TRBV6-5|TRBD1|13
CASLRGLNQPQHF
TGTGCCAGCCTGAGGGGGCTTAATCAGCCCCAGCATTTT
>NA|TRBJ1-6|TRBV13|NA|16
CASSLVGGAYNSPLHF
TGTGCCAGCAGCTTAGTTGGGGGCGCCTATAATTCACCCCTCCACTTT
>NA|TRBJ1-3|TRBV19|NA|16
CASSFLQISSGNTIYF
TGTGCCAGTAGTTTCCTACAGATTTCCTCTGGAAACACCATATATTTT
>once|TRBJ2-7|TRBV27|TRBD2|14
CASSPTGTSGEQYF
TGTGCCAGCAGTCCTACCGGGACTAGCGGCGAGCAGTACTTC
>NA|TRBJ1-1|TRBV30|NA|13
CAWSVGGEGEAFF
TGTGCCTGGAGTGTAGGGGGAGAGGGTGAAGCTTTCTTT
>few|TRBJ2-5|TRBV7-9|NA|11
CASSYPGAQYF
TGTGCCAGCAGCTACCCAGGGGCCCAGTACTTC
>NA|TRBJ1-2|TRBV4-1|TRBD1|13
CASSQDPGGVYTF
TGCGCCAGCAGCCAAGACCCAGGGGGAGTTTACACCTTC
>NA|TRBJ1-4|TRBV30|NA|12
CAWGGVNEKLFF
TGTGCCTGGGGAGGAGTGAATGAAAAACTGTTTTTT
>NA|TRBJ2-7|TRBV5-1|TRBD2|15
CASRRREGGSYEQYF
TGCGCCAGCCGACGGCGGGAGGGGGGCTCCTACGAGCAGTACTTC
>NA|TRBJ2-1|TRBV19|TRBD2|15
CASSIGLAGGGEQFF
TGTGCCAGTAGTATCGGACTAGCGGGAGGGGGTGAGCAGTTCTTC
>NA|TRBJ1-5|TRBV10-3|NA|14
CAISTGDNNQPQHF
TGTGCCATCAGCACCGGGGACAACAATCAGCCCCAGCATTTT
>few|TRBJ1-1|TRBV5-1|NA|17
CASSLGAAAGVSTEAFF
TGCGCCAGCAGCTTGGGGGCAGCTGCGGGGGTGTCGACTGAAGCTTTCTTT
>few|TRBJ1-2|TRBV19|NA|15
CASSVAQGAWDGYTF
TGTGCCAGTAGTGTAGCACAGGGAGCTTGGGATGGCTACACCTTC